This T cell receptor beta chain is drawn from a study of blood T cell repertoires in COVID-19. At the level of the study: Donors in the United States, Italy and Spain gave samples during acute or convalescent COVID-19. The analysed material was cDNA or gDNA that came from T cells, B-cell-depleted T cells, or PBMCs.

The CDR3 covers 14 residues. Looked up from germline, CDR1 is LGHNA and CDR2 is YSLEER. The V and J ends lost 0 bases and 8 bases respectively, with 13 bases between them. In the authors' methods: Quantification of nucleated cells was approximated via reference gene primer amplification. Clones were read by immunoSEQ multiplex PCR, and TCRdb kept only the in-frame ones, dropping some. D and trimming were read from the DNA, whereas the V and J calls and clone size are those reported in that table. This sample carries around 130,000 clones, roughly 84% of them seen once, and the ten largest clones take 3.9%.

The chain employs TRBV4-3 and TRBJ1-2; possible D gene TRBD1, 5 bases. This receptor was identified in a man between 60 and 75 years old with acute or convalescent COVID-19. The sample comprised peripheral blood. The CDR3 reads CASSQDRGAGGYTF. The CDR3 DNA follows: TGCGCCAGCAGCCAAGACCGCGGGGCGGGGGGCTACACCTTC.